This T cell receptor beta chain is drawn from a study of shared clonotypes between healthy human individuals. The assay was immunoSEQ multiplex PCR, and TCRdb's table has in-frame clones only and misses some. The sample records about 960,000 clones, 76% being singletons. This CDR3 region has 13 residues. Germline CDR1 ENHRY, CDR2 SYGVKD. The V gene end was trimmed by 2 bases and the J gene end by 7 bases; junction bases not matched to a gene: 1. This clone was seen only once. The rearrangement uses TRBV10-3 and TRBJ2-1; 8 positions agree with TRBD2. The clonotype comes from a man younger than 30 in good health. The sequenced sample consisted of memory CD4+ T cells sorted from blood. Subset in this sample: CD45RA-negative fraction. In DNA, the CDR3 is TGTGCCATCAGTGAGCGGGAGGGTAATGAGCAGTTCTTC. It translates to CAISEREGNEQFF.